This entry lists 20 T cell receptor beta chains sequenced from one sample in a study of blood T cell repertoires in COVID-19. Produced via immunoSEQ multiplex PCR; TCRdb's table is partial and in-frame only. The sample records tens of thousands of clones, 75% to 90% being singletons. Sample: peripheral blood. These receptors were obtained from a woman in her seventies with active COVID-19.

Here the CDR3 reads CAANVQGWHGYTF. For the CDR3, the DNA is TGTGCCGCGAATGTACAGGGTTGGCATGGCTACACCTTC. The chain combines TRBV30 with TRBJ1-2; tentatively, D is TRBD1 (6 bases). This CDR3 contains 13 residues. V was shortened by 8 bases and J by 6 bases, with 19 bases between the two germline ends. CDR1 is GTSNPN, CDR2 SVGIG, per germline (reference sequence).

This chain uses TRBV6-4 with TRBJ2-1; 8 bases map to TRBD1. CDR1 is MRHNA, CDR2 SNTAGT, per germline. The CDR3 runs 16 residues. The ends lost 0 bases at V and 4 bases at J; junction bases unmatched: 5. The DNA for the CDR3 is TGTGCCAGCAGTGACTCCTACAGGGGGTTGTACAATGAGCAGTTCTTC. This codes for CASSDSYRGLYNEQFF.

Points on this clone: Compared with germline, one end of the junction differs, possibly owing to a read error. The chain employs TRBV6-5 and TRBJ1-2; no clear D gene. Germline V gives CDR1 MNHEY, CDR2 SVGAGI. This CDR3 contains 15 residues. The CDR3 protein is CASSYSGRTNYGYTF. CDR3 bases: TGTGCCAGCAGTTACTCCGGGCGGACTAATTATGGCTACACCTTC.

The chain couples TRBV15 to TRBJ2-4; 7 bases line up with TRBD1. The length of the CDR3 is 16 residues. V trimming: 3 bases; J trimming: 0 bases; junction bases outside the gene matches: 5. The germline gives CDR1 LNHNV, CDR2 YYDKDF (reference sequence). Written as DNA, the CDR3 is TGTGCCACCAGCAGGACAGGGTACCTAGCCAAAAACATTCAGTACTTC. Its translation: CATSRTGYLAKNIQYF.

The chain employs TRBV6-6 and TRBJ2-7; 7 bases map to TRBD1. The V gene's germline CDR1 is MNHNY and CDR2 SVGAGI (reference sequence). This CDR3 spans 16 amino acids. The trim removed 6 bases at V and 7 bases at J, leaving 18 bases unmatched. The CDR3 region is CASRVTGDPTIGEQYF. The CDR3 DNA reads as TGTGCCAGCAGGGTAACAGGGGACCCTACCATAGGAGAGCAGTACTTC.

The chain couples TRBV3-1 (or the pseudogene TRBV3-2) to TRBJ2-7; 11 bases map to TRBD2. This CDR3 spans 15 amino acids. V shed 6 bases and J 1 base; nucleotides not matched to a gene: 5. Germline loops: CDR1 LGHDT, CDR2 YNNKEL (reference sequence). The CDR3 bases are TGTGCCAGCAGACGTACTAGCGGGGGATCCTACGAGCAGTACTTC. Translated, it gives CASRRTSGGSYEQYF.

The gene calls are TRBV7-3 and TRBJ1-1; TRBD1 aligns across 9 bases. CDR1 SGHTA and CDR2 FQGTGA come from the germline V gene. Trimming at V came to 4 bases and at J to 1 base, leaving 10 bases not matched to a gene. CDR3 length equals 17 residues. The CDR3 region is CASSSPDRGVGNTEAFF. CDR3 DNA sequence: TGTGCCAGCAGCTCCCCGGACAGGGGTGTTGGGAACACTGAAGCTTTCTTT.

The chain recombines TRBV27 with TRBJ2-5, with D maybe TRBD2 (6 bases). V lost 6 bases to trimming and J lost 2 bases, with 16 bases between them. The CDR3 spans 15 residues. CDR1 and CDR2 (germline): MNHEY, SMNVEV (reference sequence). The DNA for the CDR3 is TGTGCCAGCAGGGCGGGACTCAGTCCTCAAGAGACCCAGTACTTC. Translating it yields CASRAGLSPQETQYF.

The chain joins TRBV12-3 or TRBV12-4 to TRBJ1-4, with TRBD1 matching over 8 bases. The CDR3 sequence is 11 residues long. J lost 14 bases, V lost 3 bases, and 2 bases had no gene match. In DNA, the CDR3 is TGTGCCAGCAGTTTTGGACAGGGCCTGTTTTTT. Its protein is CASSFGQGLFF.

The V gene is TRBV12-3 or TRBV12-4, the J gene TRBJ1-1; 8 bases are a match to TRBD1. The ends lost 6 bases at V and 3 bases at J; junction bases unmatched: 3. The CDR3 runs to 13 residues. The CDR3: CASSLTGDTEAFF. The CDR3 bases are TGTGCCAGCAGCCTGACAGGGGACACTGAAGCTTTCTTT.

V is TRBV7-2 and J is TRBJ2-3; 9 nucleotides match TRBD2. Per germline, CDR1 SGHTA and CDR2 FQGNSA. The CDR3 extends over 17 amino acids. V was clipped by 5 bases and J by 0 bases; unmatched bases: 9. The CDR3 nucleotides read TGTGCCAGCAGCCCCAGCGGGGGGACTCCTAGCACAGATACGCAGTATTTT. Translated: CASSPSGGTPSTDTQYF.

The J gene is TRBJ1-2, the V gene TRBV6-5; 9 positions agree with TRBD1. V was clipped by 4 bases and J by 4 bases; unmatched bases: 4. The CDR3 covers 14 residues. CDR1 is MNHEY, CDR2 SVGAGI, per germline. For the CDR3, the DNA is TGTGCCAGCAGTTCGGACAGGGGAAGCTATGGCTACACCTTC. Translated, it gives CASSSDRGSYGYTF.

The chain couples TRBV2 to TRBJ1-1, with D perhaps TRBD1 (5 bases). The CDR3 totals 14 residues. The V end was cut by 4 bases, the J end by 1 base, with 10 bases between. CDR1 and CDR2 from the germline V gene are SNHLY and FYNNEI. The CDR3 bases are TGTGCCAGCAGTGTGGGGCAAGGGAACACTGAAGCTTTCTTT. Translating gives CASSVGQGNTEAFF.

The chain has TRBV6-6 and TRBJ1-4; D ambiguous. Germline V gene data show CDR1 as MNHNY and CDR2 as SVGAGI (reference sequence). Deletions cut 5 bases from V and 11 bases from J, with 18 bases between. CDR3 length: 14 residues. Written as DNA, the CDR3 is TGTGCCAGCAGTACCCTCGGGTTTCTTGAGAAACTGTTTTTT. The encoded protein is CASSTLGFLEKLFF.

The CDR3 DNA is TGTGCCAGCACTCCAAGGACAGGGAGATCCTACGAGCAGTACTTC. This codes for CASTPRTGRSYEQYF. The V gene is TRBV6-4, the J gene TRBJ2-7; 8 bases align to TRBD1. Trimming removed 7 bases from V and 1 base from J; junction bases left unmatched: 9. Germline V gene data show CDR1 as MRHNA and CDR2 as SNTAGT. The CDR3 spans 15 residues.

The J gene is TRBJ2-1, the V gene TRBV7-8, with 8 bases lining up with TRBD2. Germline CDR1 and CDR2: SGHVS and FQNEAQ. V lost 0 bases, J lost 8 bases, and 6 bases stayed unmatched. The CDR3 totals 15 residues. Here the CDR3 DNA reads TGTGCCAGCAGCTTAGCATCCTGGACTAGCCATGAGCAGTTCTTC. It translates to CASSLASWTSHEQFF.

The chain joins TRBV15 to TRBJ2-2; a weak D match, TRBD1 (6 bases). V was clipped by 0 bases and J by 4 bases, with 12 bases between them. CDR3 length: 16 amino acids. CDR1 is LNHNV, CDR2 YYDKDF, per germline (reference sequence). CDR3 DNA: TGTGCCACCAGCAGAGATCGGGCAGGGGCCACCGGGGAGCTGTTTTTT. Translation: CATSRDRAGATGELFF.

The rearrangement uses TRBV9 and TRBJ2-1, with 7 nucleotides matching TRBD1. Germline V gene sequence: CDR1 SGDLS, CDR2 YYNGEE. The CDR3 covers 16 residues. V lost 0 bases to trimming and J lost 2 bases; unmatched junction nucleotides: 5. The CDR3 loop reads CASSVDQGVPYNEQFF. CDR3 in DNA: TGTGCCAGCAGCGTAGATCAGGGGGTCCCCTACAATGAGCAGTTCTTC.

This chain connects TRBV20-1 to TRBJ1-5; 8 bases match TRBD1. CDR1 is DFQATT and CDR2 is SNEGSKA in the germline V gene (reference sequence). With 3 bases clipped from V and 2 bases from J, the junction kept 6 bases outside the gene matches. The CDR3 spans 15 residues. The CDR3 bases are TGCAGTGCTAGTTCAGGGGGCGCGGGCAATCAGCCCCAGCATTTT. The encoded protein is CSASSGGAGNQPQHF.

This sequence joins TRBV5-4 and TRBJ1-6, with TRBD1 as a possible D gene (5 bases). The V gene lost 1 base and the J gene lost 5 bases, with 16 bases spanning the gap. Germline CDR1 SGHNT, CDR2 YYREEE (reference sequence). The CDR3 is made up of 17 amino acids. CDR3: CASSLKDMGLNNSPLHF. CDR3 coding DNA: TGTGCCAGCAGCTTGAAGGACATGGGACTAAATAATTCACCCCTCCACTTT.